The clone carrying this T cell receptor (beta chain) was detected only a few times. The antigen remains undetermined. Each CDR3 protein is one row after TCRdb ran MiXCR on the 5' RACE reads. Of about 320,000 distinct CDR3 sequences listed, over 11% are singletons. The sample comes from a study of T-cell memory formation after mild COVID-19. Regarding the study as a whole: Unconfirmed was the SARS-CoV-2 specificity of second-wave clones that peaked on day 37. Later expanders leaned CD4+, whereas day 15 to 85 contracting clones were balanced CD4/CD8.

The sequencing input was PBMCs or a T cell subset sorted from them (not recorded which). This TCR was recovered from a young man who had mild COVID-19 (a few samples of this study predate the infection). Cell type and time point are not known.

Here the CDR3 DNA reads TGTGCCAGCAGCTGGGATCTAAATACGCAGTATTTT. This encodes CASSWDLNTQYF. The chain joins TRBV11-2 to TRBJ2-3; no definite D call. The CDR3 extends over 12 amino acids. With 4 bases removed from V and 7 bases from J, the gap between germline ends came to 9 bases. The germline CDR1 and CDR2 sequences are SGHAT and FQNNGV.